A selection of T cell receptor beta chains follows, all from one sample in a study of blood T cell repertoires in COVID-19. This table comes from immunoSEQ multiplex PCR, and its TCRdb copy is limited to in-frame clones, with some not included. The sample has about 170,000 clones; approximately 86% are singletons. The sequencing input was peripheral blood. The receptors were sampled from a woman in her 40s with COVID-19, enrolled during active disease. Each CDR3 is given with its conserved first and last residue. D genes are given only for firm matches. A clone size is listed for some rows: how often the clone was seen (once, few, many), or a class if it is expanded.

V: TRBV7-2; length: 15; D: TRBD1; size: NA; J: TRBJ2-7; DNA: TGTGCCAGCAGCTTTATAAGCACAGGGGGCTACGAGCAGTACTTC; CDR3: CASSFISTGGYEQYF
V: TRBV3-1/TRBV3-2; length: 15; D: NA; size: once; J: TRBJ1-3; DNA: TGTGCCAGCAGCCAAGATATTAACAGGGGAAACACCATATATTTT; CDR3: CASSQDINRGNTIYF
V: TRBV6-2/TRBV6-3; length: 13; D: NA; size: NA; J: TRBJ1-2; DNA: TGTGCCAGCAGTTACCGGGGATACGATGGCTACACCTTC; CDR3: CASSYRGYDGYTF
V: TRBV7-3; length: 15; D: TRBD1; size: NA; J: TRBJ2-2; DNA: TGTGCCAGCAGCCTAAGACAGGGCGGCACCGGGGAGCTGTTTTTT; CDR3: CASSLRQGGTGELFF
V: TRBV18; length: 17; D: TRBD2; size: NA; J: TRBJ2-2; DNA: TGTGCCAGCTCACGGAAACCAGCGGGAGGGATTACCGGGGAGCTGTTTTTT; CDR3: CASSRKPAGGITGELFF
V: TRBV18; length: 13; D: NA; size: few; J: TRBJ2-1; DNA: TGTGCCAGCTCACAGATTGGAACGGGTGAGCAGTTCTTC; CDR3: CASSQIGTGEQFF
V: TRBV28; length: 14; D: NA; size: NA; J: TRBJ1-1; DNA: TGTGCCAGCACCCCTAAACTGGGGGGATCTGAAGCTTTCTTT; CDR3: CASTPKLGGSEAFF
V: TRBV6-1; length: 16; D: TRBD1; size: NA; J: TRBJ1-2; DNA: TGTGCCAGCAGTGAGCCACGAAGGACAGGCGTCTATGGCTACACCTTC; CDR3: CASSEPRRTGVYGYTF
V: TRBV30; length: 15; D: NA; size: NA; J: TRBJ2-1; DNA: TGTGCCTGGAGGGAGGCAGGGGATTCCTACAATGAGCAGTTCTTC; CDR3: CAWREAGDSYNEQFF
V: TRBV3-1/TRBV3-2; length: 15; D: TRBD2; size: few; J: TRBJ2-5; DNA: TGTGCCAGCAGCTTGGGGGGGAAGCCCCAAGAGACCCAGTACTTC; CDR3: CASSLGGKPQETQYF
V: TRBV12-3/TRBV12-4; length: 13; D: NA; size: NA; J: TRBJ2-7; DNA: TGTGCCAGCAGTCCCGACGCGGTGCTCGAGCAGTACTTC; CDR3: CASSPDAVLEQYF
V: TRBV9; length: 15; D: TRBD1; size: NA; J: TRBJ1-1; DNA: TGTGCCAGCAGCCCGGGACAGTTTGAGCCCCCTGAAGCTTTCTTT; CDR3: CASSPGQFEPPEAFF
V: TRBV29-1; length: 13; D: TRBD2; size: NA; J: TRBJ2-7; DNA: TGCAGCGTTGAACTAGCGGGTCCCTACGAGCAGTACTTC; CDR3: CSVELAGPYEQYF
V: TRBV30; length: 15; D: TRBD2; size: NA; J: TRBJ2-1; DNA: TGTGCCTGGAGTCAAGGGACTAGTCTTTACAATGAGCAGTTCTTC; CDR3: CAWSQGTSLYNEQFF
V: TRBV7-9; length: 15; D: TRBD2; size: NA; J: TRBJ2-5; DNA: TGTGCCAGCAGCTTAGCGAGCGGGGGGACTAGTTCCCAGTACTTC; CDR3: CASSLASGGTSSQYF
V: TRBV18; length: 14; D: TRBD1; size: NA; J: TRBJ1-2; DNA: TGTGCCAGCTCACCAGGGACAGACTTCTATGGCTACACCTTC; CDR3: CASSPGTDFYGYTF
V: TRBV11-3; length: 17; D: TRBD2; size: NA; J: TRBJ2-3; DNA: TGTGCCAGCAGCTTAGGCGTAGGAGCGGGGGGGCCTGATACGCAGTATTTT; CDR3: CASSLGVGAGGPDTQYF
V: TRBV30; length: 14; D: TRBD1; size: NA; J: TRBJ2-1; DNA: TGTGCCTGGAGTCTTGGGACAGAATACAATGAGCAGTTCTTC; CDR3: CAWSLGTEYNEQFF
V: TRBV7-8; length: 18; D: NA; size: NA; J: TRBJ1-5; DNA: TGTGCCAGCAGCTTAACGTGGGGGGGCTTCGTTCGCAATCAGCCCCAGCATTTT; CDR3: CASSLTWGGFVRNQPQHF
V: TRBV18; length: 15; D: NA; size: NA; J: TRBJ2-5; DNA: TGTGCCAGCTCGAAACCGGCGGGGTGGCAAGAGACCCAGTACTTC; CDR3: CASSKPAGWQETQYF
V: TRBV18; length: 16; D: NA; size: NA; J: TRBJ1-3; DNA: TGTGCCAGCTCACCAGGGCTCGTGGGTACTGGAAACACCATATATTTT; CDR3: CASSPGLVGTGNTIYF
V: TRBV10-3; length: 13; D: NA; size: few; J: TRBJ1-1; DNA: TGTGCCATCAGCCCCGGTCCGAGCACTGAAGCTTTCTTT; CDR3: CAISPGPSTEAFF
V: TRBV6-5; length: 15; D: NA; size: NA; J: TRBJ1-6; DNA: TGTGCCAGCATCGAAGGGGTGAACCATAATTCACCCCTCCACTTT; CDR3: CASIEGVNHNSPLHF
V: TRBV7-6; length: 16; D: NA; size: NA; J: TRBJ2-1; DNA: TGTGCCAGCAGCTTAGAGGGTACGGGGGCCTACAATGAGCAGTTCTTC; CDR3: CASSLEGTGAYNEQFF
V: TRBV5-1; length: 16; D: NA; size: once; J: TRBJ2-3; DNA: TGCGCCAGCAGCCTGAGAAGTAGTCCCCCCACAGATACGCAGTATTTT; CDR3: CASSLRSSPPTDTQYF
V: TRBV10-2; length: 12; D: NA; size: NA; J: TRBJ1-5; DNA: TGCGCCAGCAGTTCCGGCAATCAGCCCCAGCATTTT; CDR3: CASSSGNQPQHF
V: TRBV3-1/TRBV3-2; length: 16; D: TRBD1; size: NA; J: TRBJ1-2; DNA: TGTGCCAGCAGGGATAATTACAGGGGTATTAACTATGGCTACACCTTC; CDR3: CASRDNYRGINYGYTF
V: TRBV6-5; length: 15; D: TRBD1; size: NA; J: TRBJ2-7; DNA: TGTGCCAGCAGTTACCTGGGACAGGGAGCCTCCGAGCAGTACTTC; CDR3: CASSYLGQGASEQYF
V: TRBV30; length: 12; D: NA; size: once; J: TRBJ1-2; DNA: TGTGCCTGGAGTCGGGGTAGCTATGGCTACACCTTC; CDR3: CAWSRGSYGYTF
V: TRBV10-3; length: 16; D: TRBD2; size: NA; J: TRBJ2-2; DNA: TGTGCCATCAAGGGTAGCGGGATGGTGGACACCGGGGAGCTGTTTTTT; CDR3: CAIKGSGMVDTGELFF
V: TRBV7-9; length: 13; D: NA; size: NA; J: TRBJ2-5; DNA: TGTGCCAGCAGCCCGGGTTCGCGAGAGACCCAGTACTTC; CDR3: CASSPGSRETQYF
V: TRBV28; length: 13; D: NA; size: NA; J: TRBJ1-2; DNA: TGTGCCAGCAGTTTGTCCAGGGACTATGGCTACACCTTC; CDR3: CASSLSRDYGYTF
V: TRBV20-1; length: 11; D: NA; size: NA; J: TRBJ1-2; DNA: TGCAGTGCTAGACAAAACTATGGCTACACCTTC; CDR3: CSARQNYGYTF
V: TRBV3-1/TRBV3-2; length: 15; D: NA; size: NA; J: TRBJ2-7; DNA: TGTGCCAGCAGCCAGAGAAACCAGGGTTCCTACGAGCAGTACTTC; CDR3: CASSQRNQGSYEQYF
V: TRBV27; length: 14; D: NA; size: NA; J: TRBJ2-2; DNA: TGTGCCAGCAGACCGGGACAAACCACCGGGGAGCTGTTTTTT; CDR3: CASRPGQTTGELFF
V: TRBV14; length: 16; D: NA; size: NA; J: TRBJ2-3; DNA: TGTGCCAGCAGCCAAGAGGAGCTGAGGGCCTCAGATACGCAGTATTTT; CDR3: CASSQEELRASDTQYF
V: TRBV18; length: 12; D: NA; size: NA; J: TRBJ1-3; DNA: TGTGCCAGCGCAGGGCCGGAAAACACCATATATTTT; CDR3: CASAGPENTIYF
V: TRBV3-1/TRBV3-2; length: 15; D: NA; size: NA; J: TRBJ2-5; DNA: TGTGCCAGCACCCCCATGAGGGGGGGCCAAGAGACCCAGTACTTC; CDR3: CASTPMRGGQETQYF
V: TRBV28; length: 15; D: NA; size: NA; J: TRBJ1-1; DNA: TGTGCCAGCAGCGCTTCGGGGGGCCCCCACACTGAAGCTTTCTTT; CDR3: CASSASGGPHTEAFF
V: TRBV24-1; length: 14; D: TRBD2; size: NA; J: TRBJ2-1; DNA: TGTGCCACCAGTCTTAGCGGGGGGGAGTCTGAGCAGTTCTTC; CDR3: CATSLSGGESEQFF
V: TRBV5-1; length: 15; D: TRBD1; size: NA; J: TRBJ2-3; DNA: TGCGCCAGCGCTGCCTGGGACAGGAGCGCAGATACGCAGTATTTT; CDR3: CASAAWDRSADTQYF
V: TRBV7-9; length: 13; D: NA; size: once; J: TRBJ2-1; DNA: TGTGCCAGCAGCTTATATTCAGCGTATGAGCAGTTCTTC; CDR3: CASSLYSAYEQFF
V: TRBV6-5; length: 13; D: TRBD1; size: NA; J: TRBJ2-2; DNA: TGTGCCTCACGGCAGGGGGCGACCGGGGAGCTGTTTTTT; CDR3: CASRQGATGELFF
V: TRBV9; length: 11; D: NA; size: few; J: TRBJ1-2; DNA: TGTGCCAGCACGTCAGGGGTCGGCTACACCTTC; CDR3: CASTSGVGYTF
V: TRBV15; length: 18; D: NA; size: NA; J: TRBJ1-3; DNA: TGTGCCACCAGCAGAGAGCCCCTAGGACAATCCGCCGGAAACACCATATATTTT; CDR3: CATSREPLGQSAGNTIYF
V: TRBV20-1; length: 16; D: TRBD2; size: NA; J: TRBJ2-1; DNA: TGCAGTGCTAGTTTTCCCAGCGGGACGCGTTACAATGAGCAGTTCTTC; CDR3: CSASFPSGTRYNEQFF
V: TRBV5-4; length: 15; D: TRBD2; size: NA; J: TRBJ2-3; DNA: TGTGCCAGCAGCTTGTGGACTAGCGGAACCTCTGGGCAGTATTTT; CDR3: CASSLWTSGTSGQYF
V: TRBV6-5; length: 15; D: TRBD2; size: few; J: TRBJ2-3; DNA: TGTGCCAGCAAGTATGGTAGCGGGAATACAGATACGCAGTATTTT; CDR3: CASKYGSGNTDTQYF